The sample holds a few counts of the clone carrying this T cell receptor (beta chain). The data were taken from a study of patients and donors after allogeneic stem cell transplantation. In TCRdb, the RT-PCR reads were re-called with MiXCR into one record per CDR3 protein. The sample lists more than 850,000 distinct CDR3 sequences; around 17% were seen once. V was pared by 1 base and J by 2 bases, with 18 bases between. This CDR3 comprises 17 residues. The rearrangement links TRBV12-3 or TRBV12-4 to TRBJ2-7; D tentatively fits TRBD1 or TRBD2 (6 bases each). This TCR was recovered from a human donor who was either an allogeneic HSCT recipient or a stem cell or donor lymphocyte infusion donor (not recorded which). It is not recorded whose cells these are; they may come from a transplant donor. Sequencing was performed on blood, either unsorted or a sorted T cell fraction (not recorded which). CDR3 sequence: CASSLGGAGLGPYEQYF. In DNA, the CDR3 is TGTGCCAGCAGTTTAGGGGGGGCAGGCCTGGGACCCTACGAGCAGTACTTC.